This TCR beta chain was observed in a study of OX40 agonist ivuxolimab in advanced cancers. Anyone with autoimmune disease history or systemic immunosuppression was excluded. The data were produced by immunoSEQ multiplex PCR, yet TCRdb's version contains in-frame clones alone and is incomplete. The repertoire has around 75,000 clones, around 88% of them found once; the top ten carry under 2.5%. The CDR3 is 16 residues long. In germline, CDR1 is SGHTA, CDR2 FQGNSA. The germline V and J ends were trimmed by 2 bases and 0 bases, with 8 bases remaining between them. This receptor was obtained from an adult with an advanced solid tumor such as melanoma, head and neck, liver or kidney cancer. The chain links TRBV7-2 to TRBJ2-6, with D perhaps matching TRBD1 (5 bases). Sequences were derived from CD4+ or CD8+ T cells sorted from blood, sampled in a trial of the OX40 agonist ivuxolimab. The CDR3 spells CASSLYRTSGANVLTF. CDR3 DNA: TGTGCCAGCAGCTTATACAGGACCTCTGGGGCCAACGTCCTGACTTTC. Full variable domain (rest looked up from reference TRBV7-2 and TRBJ2-6): GAGVSQSPSNKVTEKGKDVELRCDPISGHTALYWYRQSLGQGLEFLIYFQGNSAPDKSGLPSDRFSAERTGGSVSTLTIQRTQQEDSAVYLCASSLYRTSGANVLTFGAGSRLTVL.